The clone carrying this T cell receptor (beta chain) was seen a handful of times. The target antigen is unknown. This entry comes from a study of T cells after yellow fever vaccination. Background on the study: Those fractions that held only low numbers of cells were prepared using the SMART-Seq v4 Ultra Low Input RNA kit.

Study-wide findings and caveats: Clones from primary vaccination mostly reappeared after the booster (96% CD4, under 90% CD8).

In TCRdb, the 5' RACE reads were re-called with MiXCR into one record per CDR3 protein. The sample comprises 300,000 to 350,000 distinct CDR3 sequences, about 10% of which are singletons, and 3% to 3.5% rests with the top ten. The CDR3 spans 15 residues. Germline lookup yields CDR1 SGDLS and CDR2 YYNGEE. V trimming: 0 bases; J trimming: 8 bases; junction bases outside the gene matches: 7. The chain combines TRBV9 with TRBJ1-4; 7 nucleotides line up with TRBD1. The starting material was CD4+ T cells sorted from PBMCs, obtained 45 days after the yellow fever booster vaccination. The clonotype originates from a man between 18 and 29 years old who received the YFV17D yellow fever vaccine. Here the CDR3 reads CASSVGGDSTEKLFF. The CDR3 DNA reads TGTGCCAGCAGCGTAGGGGGGGACAGTACAGAAAAACTGTTTTTT.